This TCR beta chain originates from a study of blood T cell repertoires in COVID-19. The overall study: Spain, Italy and the United States supplied samples that represented acute and convalescent COVID-19. Nucleic acid was either cDNA or gDNA, and it came from T cells, B-cell-depleted T cells, or PBMCs.

The CDR3 contains 14 residues. In germline, CDR1 is SGHRS, CDR2 YFSETQ. Trimming removed 3 bases from V and 6 bases from J, with 16 bases in between. As originally analysed: Amplified reference gene primers provided the basis for estimating nucleated cell counts. Clones were sequenced by immunoSEQ multiplex PCR, and TCRdb holds only the in-frame ones, with some missing. For V, J and clone size, that table is used; D and trimming come from the DNA. The table shows about 200,000 clones, with roughly 80% occurring only once. The V and J genes are TRBV5-1 and TRBJ2-7; tentative D call: TRBD2 (6 bases). The sequencing input was peripheral blood. The TCR originated in a woman in her sixties with COVID-19, enrolled during active disease. DNA of the CDR3: TGCGCCAGCAGCTCGGGACTGGATGAAAGCGAGCAGTACTTC. This codes for CASSSGLDESEQYF.